This T cell receptor (beta chain) was sequenced in a study of cytomegalovirus exposure and HLA in healthy donors. Study-level findings and limits: Immune exposure data for these donors was limited to CMV serostatus. In a later analysis, TCR beta V- and J-gene trimming was associated with a missense DCLRE1C variant.

The CDR3 loop spans 13 amino acids. Per germline, CDR1 SGHDN and CDR2 FVKESK. The V gene lost 4 bases and the J gene lost 0 bases, with 6 bases spanning the gap. The PCR ran on 60 Vbeta and 13 Jbeta primers. Assay: immunoSEQ multiplex PCR; the TCRdb copy retains only in-frame clones and omits some. The sample lists fewer than 200,000 clones; approximately 82% were seen once. This clone occurred a few times. Its antigen is as yet unknown. Samples came from healthy bone marrow donors. The specimen sequenced was PBMCs. This rearrangement joins TRBV14 to TRBJ1-1; D may be TRBD1 (6 bases). The receptor's source is a man in his forties in good health and CMV-seropositive. CDR3 in amino acids: CASSRTVNTEAFF. In nucleotides, the CDR3 is TGTGCCAGCAGCCGGACAGTGAACACTGAAGCTTTCTTT.